Below are 5 T cell receptor beta chains sequenced from a single sample in a study of T cell responses to AZD1222 COVID-19 vaccine. The table came from immunoSEQ multiplex PCR; TCRdb's copy has only in-frame clones and leaves some out. Found here are 150,000 to 190,000 clones, around 85% of them singletons; the top ten hold just under 7%. The sample consisted of peripheral blood, taken after recovery from COVID-19. Receptors were obtained from an adult who had recovered from COVID-19.

This chain uses TRBV10-2 with TRBJ2-2; 8 positions agree with TRBD2. CDR3 length: 13 amino acids. J lost 6 bases, V lost 6 bases, and 3 bases had no gene match. Per germline, CDR1 WSHSY and CDR2 SAAADI. CDR3 nucleotide sequence: TGCGCCAGCAGGGGACTAGACCCCGGGGAGCTGTTTTTT. Amino acid sequence: CASRGLDPGELFF.

This sequence joins TRBV28 and TRBJ2-7; no definite D call. This CDR3 is built from 13 residues. Germline CDR1 is MDHEN and CDR2 is SYDVKM. Trimming shortened V by 6 bases and J by 2 bases, and 11 bases separated the two germline ends. CDR3 amino acids: CASREPRTYEQYF. Here the CDR3 DNA reads TGTGCCAGCAGAGAGCCTAGAACCTACGAGCAGTACTTC.

V and J are TRBV24-1 and TRBJ1-1; D possibly corresponds to TRBD1 (6 bases). The CDR3 totals 14 residues. Per the germline V gene, CDR1 is KGHDR and CDR2 is SFDVKD. The germline V and J ends were trimmed by 3 bases and 4 bases, with 11 bases remaining between them. The CDR3 nucleotides are TGTGCCACCAGTGATAGGGGGGGCGGCACTGAAGCTTTCTTT. As protein: CATSDRGGGTEAFF.

J is TRBJ1-6 and V is TRBV3-1 (or the pseudogene TRBV3-2); D may be TRBD1 (6 bases). This CDR3 comprises 13 residues. In germline, CDR1 is LGHDT, CDR2 YNNKEL (reference sequence). Deletions cut 2 bases from V and 7 bases from J, with 6 bases between. The CDR3 DNA is TGTGCCAGCAGCCAACAGGGGAATTCACCCCTCCACTTT. Translating gives CASSQQGNSPLHF.

The chain is built from TRBV9 and TRBJ1-3, with a tentative D call TRBD1 (5 bases). Trimming pared 1 base from V and 4 bases from J, leaving 15 bases between. Germline CDR1 SGDLS, CDR2 YYNGEE. This CDR3 spans 16 amino acids. CDR3 loop: CASSVREGLTGNTIYF. For the CDR3, the DNA is TGTGCCAGCAGCGTACGGGAGGGACTTACAGGAAACACCATATATTTT.